The clone carrying this T cell receptor (beta chain) has only a few counts. The target antigen is unknown. The record originates from a study of T-cell memory formation after mild COVID-19. Study outcomes and limitations: There was a balanced CD4/CD8 profile in clones contracting day 15 to 85, and later expanders leaned CD4+. CD4+ contracting clones were mainly CM and EM; CD8+ ones, EMRA. That cross-reactive memory joined was suggested by some responding clones appearing in pre-infection memory.

Employing constant-segment primers, 5'RACE generated TCR alpha and TCR beta cDNA libraries bearing sample barcodes and UMIs. From the 5' RACE reads, TCRdb called clonotypes with MiXCR, one entry per CDR3 protein. Among 200,000 to 300,000 distinct CDR3 sequences listed, over 15% were seen once. Per germline, CDR1 MNHNY and CDR2 SVGAGI (reference sequence). The CDR3 sequence is 18 residues long. The ends were cut back, 7 bases at V and 0 bases at J, with 22 bases in the middle. The sequenced sample was PBMCs or a T cell subset sorted from them (not recorded which). The clonotype comes from a man aged 18 to 30 who had mild COVID-19 (a few samples of this study predate the infection). Cell type and time point are not known. The chain is built from TRBV6-6 and TRBJ1-5; D may be TRBD1 (5 bases). Written as DNA, the CDR3 is TGTGCCAGCACCTTCTCCGCAGCGCAGGGCGATAGCAATCAGCCCCAGCATTTT. This sequence encodes CASTFSAAQGDSNQPQHF.